Listed below are T cell receptor beta chains from one sample, sequenced in a study. MiXCR, applied by TCRdb to the RT-PCR reads, yields one record per CDR3 protein. There are fewer than 800,000 distinct CDR3 sequences in the sample; 12% to 15% occur only once, and roughly 3.9% lies in the top ten. The sample was memory CD4+ T cells from blood. Every receptor here comes from a female donor in good health, serving as a healthy control. Both conserved end residues are part of each CDR3. Each record gives: clone size, V gene, D gene, J gene, CDR3 protein, CDR3 DNA. The D gene is left open where the match is weak. Some rows mark clone size as missing; the rest say once, few, many or name a class of expanded clone.

-	TRBV9	-	TRBJ2-1	CASSSGGGQVRNEQFF	TGTGCCAGCAGCTCAGGGGGGGGACAGGTGCGCAATGAGCAGTTCTTC
few	TRBV7-2	-	TRBJ2-1	CASSLTHRNEQFF	TGTGCCAGCAGCCTAACACATAGAAATGAGCAGTTCTTC
many	TRBV4-3	-	TRBJ1-4	CASSQDLQGLGEKLFF	TGCGCCAGCAGCCAAGATCTGCAGGGGTTGGGCGAAAAACTGTTTTTT
-	TRBV4-2	-	TRBJ2-2	CASSQGAGTTPGELFF	TGTGCCAGCAGCCAAGGCGCCGGGACCACTCCCGGGGAGCTGTTTTTT
-	TRBV5-1	TRBD1	TRBJ1-2	CASSKDRDGYTF	TGCGCCAGCAGCAAAGACAGGGATGGCTACACCTTC
-	TRBV30	-	TRBJ2-1	CAWSVQEGVQFF	TGTGCCTGGAGTGTACAAGAGGGAGTCCAGTTCTTC
-	TRBV20-1	TRBD1	TRBJ2-7	CSAFDRGSYEQYF	TGCAGTGCTTTCGACAGGGGGAGTTACGAGCAGTACTTC
-	TRBV5-5	TRBD1	TRBJ1-3	CASSSPTGAGNTIYF	TGTGCCAGCAGCTCGCCGACAGGGGCGGGAAACACCATATATTTT
many	TRBV12-3/TRBV12-4	TRBD1	TRBJ1-2	CASSLGQGHGYTF	TGTGCCAGCAGCCTGGGACAGGGGCATGGCTACACCTTC
few	TRBV5-1	-	TRBJ2-1	CASSLGEIGGFQFF	TGCGCCAGCAGCTTGGGAGAGATCGGGGGTTTTCAGTTCTTC
-	TRBV29-1	-	TRBJ1-2	CSVDTVLGYGYTF	TGCAGCGTTGACACGGTTCTGGGCTATGGCTACACCTTC
many	TRBV5-1	-	TRBJ2-7	CASSLSASYEQYF	TGCGCCAGCAGCCTTTCAGCCTCCTACGAGCAGTACTTC
many	TRBV9	TRBD2	TRBJ2-7	CASSPLAGVGYEQYF	TGTGCCAGCAGCCCACTAGCGGGAGTGGGCTACGAGCAGTACTTC
few	TRBV10-3	TRBD2	TRBJ2-3	CAINGLAGDTQYF	TGTGCCATCAACGGACTAGCGGGGGATACGCAGTATTTT
-	TRBV6-4	-	TRBJ1-5	CASSDYPTDSNQPQHF	TGTGCCAGCAGTGACTATCCGACAGATAGCAATCAGCCCCAGCATTTT
few	TRBV6-5	-	TRBJ1-2	CASSHSGGRSGYTF	TGTGCCAGCAGTCACTCTGGAGGACGCAGTGGCTACACCTTC
many	TRBV4-3	TRBD2	TRBJ2-7	CASSLQMGRANEQYF	TGCGCCAGCAGCTTACAGATGGGGAGGGCCAACGAGCAGTACTTC
many	TRBV4-3	TRBD2	TRBJ2-3	CASSPLPPGLNSPDTQYF	TGCGCCAGCAGCCCATTACCTCCGGGACTAAATTCCCCAGATACGCAGTATTTT
many	TRBV5-1	TRBD2	TRBJ2-5	CASSLAVVAGDETQYF	TGCGCCAGCAGCTTGGCCGTGGTAGCGGGAGACGAGACCCAGTACTTC
few	TRBV2	-	TRBJ2-2	CASQPGVATGELFF	TGTGCCAGCCAACCGGGGGTAGCCACCGGGGAGCTGTTTTTT
many	TRBV20-1	-	TRBJ1-5	CSAGAGDLQPQHF	TGCAGTGCTGGTGCAGGGGATCTTCAGCCCCAGCATTTT
-	TRBV5-1	TRBD2	TRBJ2-1	CASRPGGPYNEQFF	TGCGCCAGCAGACCGGGAGGGCCCTACAATGAGCAGTTCTTC
many	TRBV10-3	-	TRBJ2-3	CAISERSTDTQYF	TGTGCCATCAGTGAACGGAGCACAGATACGCAGTATTTT
-	TRBV20-1	-	TRBJ1-4	CSASYRTEKLFF	TGCAGTGCTAGCTACAGGACTGAAAAACTGTTTTTT
many	TRBV7-2	TRBD2	TRBJ2-3	CASSPRLAGATDTQYF	TGTGCCAGCAGCCCTCGACTAGCGGGAGCAACAGATACGCAGTATTTT
-	TRBV20-1	-	TRBJ2-7	CSANRQLALTYEQYF	TGCAGTGCTAACCGGCAACTAGCTTTGACCTACGAGCAGTACTTC
-	TRBV12-3/TRBV12-4	TRBD2	TRBJ2-1	CASSFGAGGSSSYNEQFF	TGTGCCAGCAGTTTTGGAGCGGGAGGCTCTTCCTCCTACAATGAGCAGTTCTTC
many	TRBV20-1	TRBD2	TRBJ2-7	CSATLAGAVQYF	TGCAGTGCTACCTTAGCGGGAGCCGTGCAGTACTTC